This TCR beta chain is from a study of T cell repertoires in cytomegalovirus infection. Study background: Matching HLA type, along with CMV infection, was indicated by public TCR beta signatures. Findings of the study overall: CMV-specific TCR beta clonotypes restricted by HLA-C dominated the ex vivo response. Carriage of CMV together with the relevant HLA was identifiable through cumulative public TCR beta family frequency.

TCRdb itself ran the reads through MiXCR, one entry per CDR3 protein. The sample holds about 920,000 distinct CDR3 sequences; less than 40% are singletons and the top ten take more than 13%. Details on this clonotype: Its antigen is unidentified.

CDR1 and CDR2 (germline): LNHNV, YYDKDF (reference sequence). This CDR3 is 15 amino acids long. The genes are TRBV15 and TRBJ2-6; 8 bases match TRBD1. The sequence derives from a human donor in good health (CMV status not recorded). Some clones in this sample may be carry-over from other donors' samples. Sequenced here: cultured CD8+ T cells from PBMCs, sampled from culture after CMV antigen stimulation. The CDR3 DNA follows: TGTGGCTCACAGGGGGGTCTCCCTGGGGCCAACGTCCTGACTTTC. This translates into CGSQGGLPGANVLTF.